These 9 T cell receptor beta chains were all obtained from the same sample, sequenced in a study of shared clonotypes between healthy human individuals. Only in-frame clones appear in the TCRdb table, and some are missing; sequencing was by immunoSEQ multiplex PCR. The top ten clones hold about 13% of a sample with about 470,000 clones, roughly 77% of them seen once. Source material: PBMCs. Receptors originate from a woman in her forties in good health. Some clones in this sample may be carry-over from other donors' samples.

Turning to this clone: Germline and junction disagree at one end, which may indicate a read error. The V call is TRBV11-2, the J call TRBJ2-7; D is unclear. The CDR3 contains 10 residues. Germline V gene lookup returns CDR1 SGHAT and CDR2 FQNNGV. The CDR3 here is CASSLEGRHF. The CDR3 nucleotides read TGTGCCAGCAGCTTAGAGGGAAGGCACTTC. Supplemented by reference TRBV11-2 and TRBJ2-7, the full variable domain reads EAGVAQSPRYKIIEKRQSVAFWCNPISGHATLYWYQQILGQGPKLLIQFQNNGVVDDSQLPKDRFSAERLKGVDSTLKIQPAKLEDSAVYLCASSLEGRHFGPGTRLTVT.

This clone was seen a handful of times. V usage is TRBV5-1 and J usage is TRBJ2-7; 8 nucleotides match TRBD2. Looked up from germline, CDR1 is SGHRS and CDR2 is YFSETQ. The ends lost 0 bases at V and 6 bases at J; junction bases unmatched: 5. This CDR3 is 14 amino acids long. CDR3 sequence (DNA): TGCGCCAGCAGCTTGGCGGGACTAGGTGGCGAGCAGTACTTC. Protein sequence: CASSLAGLGGEQYF. The full variable domain, completed using reference TRBV5-1 and TRBJ2-7, is KAGVTQTPRYLIKTRGQQVTLSCSPISGHRSVSWYQQTPGQGLQFLFEYFSETQRNKGNFPGRFSGRQFSNSRSEMNVSTLELGDSALYLCASSLAGLGGEQYFGPGTRLTVT.

The chain joins TRBV7-3 to TRBJ2-1; 9 bases are a match to TRBD2. The CDR3 is 16 residues long. V lost 4 bases, J lost 7 bases, and 11 bases stayed unmatched. The germline V gene encodes CDR1 SGHTA and CDR2 FQGTGA. The CDR3 nucleotides are TGTGCCAGCAGCTCCGAGGTAGCGGGAGTACGAAATGAGCAGTTCTTC. This codes for CASSSEVAGVRNEQFF.

The chain employs TRBV15 and TRBJ2-7, with TRBD2 as a possible D gene (6 bases). Germline CDR1 is LNHNV and CDR2 is YYDKDF (reference sequence). Trimming pared 2 bases from V and 7 bases from J, leaving 12 bases between. The CDR3 length is 13 residues. In nucleotides, the CDR3 is TGTGCCACCAGCAGAAGGGACTCTGGGGAGCAGTACTTC. It translates to CATSRRDSGEQYF.

This rearrangement joins TRBV6-4 to TRBJ1-1, with TRBD1 matching over 8 bases. The CDR3 loop spans 13 amino acids. Looked up from germline, CDR1 is MRHNA and CDR2 is SNTAGT. The junction had 2 bases not matched to a gene; V was cut back by 4 bases and J by 4 bases. The CDR3 bases are TGTGCCAGCAGTGCACAGGGGGGCACTGAAGCTTTCTTT. Translated, it gives CASSAQGGTEAFF.

The rearrangement links TRBV30 to TRBJ2-5; TRBD1 aligns across 7 bases. The V segment lost 4 bases and the J segment 4 bases; nucleotides outside the gene matches: 6. Germline-derived CDR1 and CDR2 are GTSNPN and SVGIG (reference sequence). The CDR3 is 13 amino acids. The CDR3 is CAWTGQSAETQYF. DNA of the CDR3: TGTGCCTGGACGGGACAGTCGGCAGAGACCCAGTACTTC.

This clone was picked up one time. This chain joins TRBV10-3 and TRBJ2-7; TRBD2 agrees at 9 bases. The CDR3 is made up of 16 amino acids. Losses at the gene ends were 7 bases for V and 0 bases for J; bases not matched to a gene: 10. Germline V gene lookup returns CDR1 ENHRY and CDR2 SYGVKD. The CDR3 here is CAINEGSGRPSYEQYF. CDR3 DNA: TGTGCCATCAACGAGGGTAGCGGGAGACCCTCCTACGAGCAGTACTTC.

The rearrangement links TRBV5-4 to TRBJ2-7, with 8 bases that match TRBD2. The CDR3 sequence is 15 residues long. CDR1 is SGHNT, CDR2 YYREEE, per germline (reference sequence). The V gene end was trimmed by 5 bases and the J gene end by 1 base; junction bases not matched to a gene: 8. The CDR3 DNA is TGTGCCAGCAGACCGAGCGGGGGCCTTTCCTACGAGCAGTACTTC. Its protein product is CASRPSGGLSYEQYF.

Details on this clone: The same CDR3 can be traced to other DNA sequences in this sample. This chain uses TRBV5-1 with TRBJ2-3; unclear D gene. CDR1 and CDR2 from the germline V gene are SGHRS and YFSETQ. V was pared by 2 bases and J by 6 bases, with 7 bases between. The CDR3 is 12 residues long. The CDR3 loop reads CASSLALDTQYF. DNA for the CDR3: TGCGCCAGCAGCTTAGCCCTCGATACGCAGTATTTT.